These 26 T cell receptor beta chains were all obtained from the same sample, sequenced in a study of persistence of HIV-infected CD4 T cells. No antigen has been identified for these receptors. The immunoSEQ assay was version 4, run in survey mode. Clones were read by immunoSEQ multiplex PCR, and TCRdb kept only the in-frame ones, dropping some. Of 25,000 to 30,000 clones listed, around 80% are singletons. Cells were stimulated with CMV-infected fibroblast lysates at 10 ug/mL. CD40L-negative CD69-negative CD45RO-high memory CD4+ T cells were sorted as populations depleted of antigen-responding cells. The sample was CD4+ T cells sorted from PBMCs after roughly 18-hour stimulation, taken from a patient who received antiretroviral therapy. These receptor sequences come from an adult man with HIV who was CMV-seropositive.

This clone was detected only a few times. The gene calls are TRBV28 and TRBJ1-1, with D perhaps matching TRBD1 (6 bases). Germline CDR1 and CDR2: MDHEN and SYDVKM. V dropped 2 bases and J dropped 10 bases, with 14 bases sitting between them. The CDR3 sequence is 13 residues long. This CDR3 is CASSLQGGTIAFF. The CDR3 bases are TGTGCCAGCAGTTTACAAGGGGGTACTATAGCTTTCTTT.

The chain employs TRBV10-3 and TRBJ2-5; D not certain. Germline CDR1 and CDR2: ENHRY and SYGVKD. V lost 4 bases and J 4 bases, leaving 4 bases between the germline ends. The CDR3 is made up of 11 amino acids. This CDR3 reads CAISGGETQYF. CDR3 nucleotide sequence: TGTGCCATCAGTGGGGGAGAGACCCAGTACTTC.

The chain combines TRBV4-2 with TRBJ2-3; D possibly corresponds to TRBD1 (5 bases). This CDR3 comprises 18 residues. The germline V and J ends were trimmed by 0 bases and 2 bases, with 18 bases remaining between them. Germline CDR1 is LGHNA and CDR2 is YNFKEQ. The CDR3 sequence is CASSQEVSRGLSTDTQYF. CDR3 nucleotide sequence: TGTGCCAGCAGCCAAGAGGTCTCAAGGGGTCTTTCCACAGATACGCAGTATTTT.

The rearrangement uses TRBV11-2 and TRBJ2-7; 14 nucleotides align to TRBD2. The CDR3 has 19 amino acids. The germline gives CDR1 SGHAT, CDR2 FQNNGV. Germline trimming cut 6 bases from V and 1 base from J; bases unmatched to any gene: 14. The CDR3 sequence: CASRPPGLAGAPGSYEQYF. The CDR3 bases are TGTGCCAGCAGACCTCCGGGACTAGCGGGGGCCCCGGGGTCCTACGAGCAGTACTTC. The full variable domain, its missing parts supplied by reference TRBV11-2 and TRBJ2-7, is EAGVAQSPRYKIIEKRQSVAFWCNPISGHATLYWYQQILGQGPKLLIQFQNNGVVDDSQLPKDRFSAERLKGVDSTLKIQPAKLEDSAVYLCASRPPGLAGAPGSYEQYFGPGTRLTVT.

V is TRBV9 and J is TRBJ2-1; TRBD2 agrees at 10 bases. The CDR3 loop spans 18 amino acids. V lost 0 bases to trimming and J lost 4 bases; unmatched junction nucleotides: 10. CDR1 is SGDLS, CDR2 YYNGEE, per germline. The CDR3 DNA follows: TGTGCCAGCAGCGTAGCCTCCTCTAGCGGGGGTACGTACAATGAGCAGTTCTTC. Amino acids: CASSVASSSGGTYNEQFF.

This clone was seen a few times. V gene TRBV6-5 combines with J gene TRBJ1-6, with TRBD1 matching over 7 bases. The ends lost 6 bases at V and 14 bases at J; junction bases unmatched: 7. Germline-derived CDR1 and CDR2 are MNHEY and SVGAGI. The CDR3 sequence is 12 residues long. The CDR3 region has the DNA TGTGCCAGCAGCCAAACAGGGGTAGCCCTCCACTTT. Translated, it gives CASSQTGVALHF.

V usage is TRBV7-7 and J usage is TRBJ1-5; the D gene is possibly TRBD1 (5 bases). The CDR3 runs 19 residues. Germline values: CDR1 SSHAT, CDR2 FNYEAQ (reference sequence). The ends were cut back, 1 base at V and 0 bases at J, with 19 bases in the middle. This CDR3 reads CASSLGIRSLGPSNQPQHF. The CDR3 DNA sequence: TGTGCCAGCAGCTTAGGTATTAGGAGTCTGGGGCCTAGCAATCAGCCCCAGCATTTT.

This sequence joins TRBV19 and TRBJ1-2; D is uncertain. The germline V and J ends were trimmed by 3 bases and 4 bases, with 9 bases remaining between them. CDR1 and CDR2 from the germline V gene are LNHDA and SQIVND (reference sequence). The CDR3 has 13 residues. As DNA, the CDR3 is TGTGCCAGTAGTATTATCCCGGTCTATGGCTACACCTTC. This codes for CASSIIPVYGYTF.

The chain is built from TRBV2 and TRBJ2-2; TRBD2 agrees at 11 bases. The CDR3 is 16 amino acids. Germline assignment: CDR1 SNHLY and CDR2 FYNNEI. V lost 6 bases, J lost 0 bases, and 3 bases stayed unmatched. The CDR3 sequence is CASRRLAGSNTGELFF. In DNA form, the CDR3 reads TGTGCCAGCAGACGACTAGCGGGGTCGAACACCGGGGAGCTGTTTTTT. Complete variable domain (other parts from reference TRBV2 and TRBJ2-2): EPEVTQTPSHQVTQMGQEVILRCVPISNHLYFYWYRQILGQKVEFLVSFYNNEISEKSEIFDDQFSVERPDGSNFTLKIRSTKLEDSAMYFCASRRLAGSNTGELFFGEGSRLTVL.

The CDR3 spells CATSNRQGQYF. In nucleotides, the CDR3 is TGTGCCACCAGCAATCGACAGGGGCAGTACTTC. The chain employs TRBV15 and TRBJ2-7; 7 bases match TRBD1. J lost 9 bases, V lost 4 bases, and 3 bases had no gene match. From germline, CDR1 is LNHNV and CDR2 YYDKDF (reference sequence). The CDR3 contains 11 residues.

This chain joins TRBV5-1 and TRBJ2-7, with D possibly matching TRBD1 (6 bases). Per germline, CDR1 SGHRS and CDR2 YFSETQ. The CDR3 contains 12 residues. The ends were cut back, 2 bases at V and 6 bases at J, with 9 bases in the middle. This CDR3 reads CASSFQTGEQYF. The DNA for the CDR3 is TGCGCCAGCAGCTTCCAGACAGGCGAGCAGTACTTC.

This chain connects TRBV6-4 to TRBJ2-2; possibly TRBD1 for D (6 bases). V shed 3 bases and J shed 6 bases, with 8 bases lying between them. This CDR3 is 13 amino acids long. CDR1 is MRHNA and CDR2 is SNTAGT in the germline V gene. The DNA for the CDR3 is TGTGCCAGCAGTGAATCAGGGGCCGGGGAGCTGTTTTTT. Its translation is CASSESGAGELFF.

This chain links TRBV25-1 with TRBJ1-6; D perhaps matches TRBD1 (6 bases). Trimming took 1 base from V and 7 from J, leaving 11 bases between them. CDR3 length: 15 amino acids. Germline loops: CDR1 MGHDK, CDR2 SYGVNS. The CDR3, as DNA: TGTGCCAGCAGTGAATTAAGCCAGGGGAATTCACCCCTCCACTTT. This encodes CASSELSQGNSPLHF.

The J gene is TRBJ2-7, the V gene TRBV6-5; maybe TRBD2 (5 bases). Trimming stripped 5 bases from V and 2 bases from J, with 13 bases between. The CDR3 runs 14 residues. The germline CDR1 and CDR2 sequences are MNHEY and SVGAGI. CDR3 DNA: TGTGCCAGCAGTCCGAGGACTGGGACCTACGAGCAGTACTTC. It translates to CASSPRTGTYEQYF.

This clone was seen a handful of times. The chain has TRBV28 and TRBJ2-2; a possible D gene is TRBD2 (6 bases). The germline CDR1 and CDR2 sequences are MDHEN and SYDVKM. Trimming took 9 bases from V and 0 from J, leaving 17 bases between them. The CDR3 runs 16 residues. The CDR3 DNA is TGTGCCAGTTTGGCCGCGGGGTCCTCGAACACCGGGGAGCTGTTTTTT. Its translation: CASLAAGSSNTGELFF.

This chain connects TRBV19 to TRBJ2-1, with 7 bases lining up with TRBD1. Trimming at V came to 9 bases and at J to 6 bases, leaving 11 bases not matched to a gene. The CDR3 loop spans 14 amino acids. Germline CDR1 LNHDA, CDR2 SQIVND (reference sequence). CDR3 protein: CASLRQGEGNEQFF. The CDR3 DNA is TGTGCCAGCCTCAGACAGGGAGAGGGCAATGAGCAGTTCTTC.

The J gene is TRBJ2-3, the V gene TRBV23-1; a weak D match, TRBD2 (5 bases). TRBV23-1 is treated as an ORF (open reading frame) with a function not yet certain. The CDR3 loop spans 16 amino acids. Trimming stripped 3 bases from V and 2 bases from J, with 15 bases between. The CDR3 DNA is TGCGCCAGCAGTCACCTGAGGGCAGATTCCACAGATACGCAGTATTTT. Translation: CASSHLRADSTDTQYF.

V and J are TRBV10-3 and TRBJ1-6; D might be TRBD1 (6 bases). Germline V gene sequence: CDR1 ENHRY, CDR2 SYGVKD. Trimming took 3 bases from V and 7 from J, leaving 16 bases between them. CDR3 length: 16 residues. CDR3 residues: CAISEGQGKRNSPLHF. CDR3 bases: TGTGCCATCAGTGAAGGTCAGGGGAAGAGAAATTCACCCCTCCACTTT.

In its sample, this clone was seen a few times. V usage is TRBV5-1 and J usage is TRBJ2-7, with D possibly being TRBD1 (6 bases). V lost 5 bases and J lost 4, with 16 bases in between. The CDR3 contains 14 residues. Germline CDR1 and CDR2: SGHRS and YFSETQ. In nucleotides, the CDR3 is TGCGCCAGCAGGGAACTTCAGGGGTCTTACGAGCAGTACTTC. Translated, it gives CASRELQGSYEQYF.

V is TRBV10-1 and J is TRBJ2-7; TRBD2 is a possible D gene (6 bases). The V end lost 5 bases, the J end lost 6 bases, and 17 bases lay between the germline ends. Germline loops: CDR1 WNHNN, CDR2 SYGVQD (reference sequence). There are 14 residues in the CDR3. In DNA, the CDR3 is TGCGCCAGCAGTTGGACTGGAGGGTCATCCGAGCAGTACTTC. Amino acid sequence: CASSWTGGSSEQYF.

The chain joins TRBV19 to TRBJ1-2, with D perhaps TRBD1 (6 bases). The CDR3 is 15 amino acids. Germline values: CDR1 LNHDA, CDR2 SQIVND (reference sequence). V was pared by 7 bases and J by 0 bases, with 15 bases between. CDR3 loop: CASTRPDSANYGYTF. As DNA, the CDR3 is TGTGCCAGTACCAGACCGGACAGCGCTAACTATGGCTACACCTTC. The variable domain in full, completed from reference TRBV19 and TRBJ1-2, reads DGGITQSPKYLFRKEGQNVTLSCEQNLNHDAMYWYRQDPGQGLRLIYYSQIVNDFQKGDIAEGYSVSREKKESFPLTVTSAQKNPTAFYLCASTRPDSANYGYTFGSGTRLTVV.

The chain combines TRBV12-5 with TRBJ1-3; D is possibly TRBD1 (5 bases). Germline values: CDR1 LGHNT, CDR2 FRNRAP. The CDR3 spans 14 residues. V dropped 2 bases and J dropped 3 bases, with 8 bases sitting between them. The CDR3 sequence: CASGLYGGGNTIYF. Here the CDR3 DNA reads TGTGCTAGTGGTTTGTATGGGGGTGGAAACACCATATATTTT.

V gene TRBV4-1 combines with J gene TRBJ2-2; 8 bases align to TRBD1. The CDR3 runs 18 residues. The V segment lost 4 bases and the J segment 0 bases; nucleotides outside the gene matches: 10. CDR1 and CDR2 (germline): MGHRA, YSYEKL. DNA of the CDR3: TGCGCCAGCAGCCGAAAACCGGGACAGGTGTCGAACACCGGGGAGCTGTTTTTT. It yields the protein CASSRKPGQVSNTGELFF.

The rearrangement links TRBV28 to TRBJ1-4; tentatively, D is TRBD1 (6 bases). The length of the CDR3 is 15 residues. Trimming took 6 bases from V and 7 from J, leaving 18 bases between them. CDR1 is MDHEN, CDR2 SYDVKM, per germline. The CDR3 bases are TGTGCCAGCAGGGGGACATCCGAGGGCTCTGAAAAACTGTTTTTT. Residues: CASRGTSEGSEKLFF. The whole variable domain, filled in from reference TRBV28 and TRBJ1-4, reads DVKVTQSSRYLVKRTGEKVFLECVQDMDHENMFWYRQDPGLGLRLIYFSYDVKMKEKGDIPEGYSVSREKKERFSLILESASTNQTSMYLCASRGTSEGSEKLFFGSGTQLSVL.

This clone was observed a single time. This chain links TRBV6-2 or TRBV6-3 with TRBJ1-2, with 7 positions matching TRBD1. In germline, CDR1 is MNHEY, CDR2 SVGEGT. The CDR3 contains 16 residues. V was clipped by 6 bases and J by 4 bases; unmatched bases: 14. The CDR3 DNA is TGTGCCAGCAGCCCTGGTTGGGGACAGCCCGCCTATGGCTACACCTTC. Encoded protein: CASSPGWGQPAYGYTF.

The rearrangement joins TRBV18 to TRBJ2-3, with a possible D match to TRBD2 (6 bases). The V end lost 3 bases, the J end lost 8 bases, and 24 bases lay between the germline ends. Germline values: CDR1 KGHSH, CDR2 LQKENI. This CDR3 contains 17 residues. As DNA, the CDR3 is TGTGCCAGCTCACCTCCAAACCCGGGGGAGTCTCCAGGTACGCAGTATTTT. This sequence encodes CASSPPNPGESPGTQYF.